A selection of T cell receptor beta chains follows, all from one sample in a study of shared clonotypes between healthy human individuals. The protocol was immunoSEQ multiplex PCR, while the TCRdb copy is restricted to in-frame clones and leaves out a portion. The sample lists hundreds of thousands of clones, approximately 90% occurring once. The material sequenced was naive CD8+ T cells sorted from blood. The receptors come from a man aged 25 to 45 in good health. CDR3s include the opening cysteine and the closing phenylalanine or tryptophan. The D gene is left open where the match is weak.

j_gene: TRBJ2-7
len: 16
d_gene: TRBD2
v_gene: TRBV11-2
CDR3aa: CASSPGGNPIFYEQYF

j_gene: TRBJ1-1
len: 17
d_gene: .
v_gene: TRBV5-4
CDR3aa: CASSLWGSRLKGVEAFF

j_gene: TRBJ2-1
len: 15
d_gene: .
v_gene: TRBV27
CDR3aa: CASFLAGQLRNEQFF

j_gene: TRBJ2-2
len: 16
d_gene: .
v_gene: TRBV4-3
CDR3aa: CASSQDPRAGTGELFF

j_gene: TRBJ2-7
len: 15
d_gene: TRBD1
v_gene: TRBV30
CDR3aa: CAWSVSQGQGYEQYF

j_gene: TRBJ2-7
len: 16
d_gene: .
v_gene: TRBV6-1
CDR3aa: CASSEGWTKSSYEQYF

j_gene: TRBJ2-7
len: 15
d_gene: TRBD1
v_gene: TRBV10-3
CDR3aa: CAISGLTGGNYEQYF

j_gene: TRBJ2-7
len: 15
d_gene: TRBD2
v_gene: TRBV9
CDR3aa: CASSPQAGSHYEQYF

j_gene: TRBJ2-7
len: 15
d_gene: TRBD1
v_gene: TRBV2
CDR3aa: CASLAGTGGSYEQYF

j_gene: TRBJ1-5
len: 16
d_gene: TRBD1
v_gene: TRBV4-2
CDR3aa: CASTNQDDRVGEPQHF

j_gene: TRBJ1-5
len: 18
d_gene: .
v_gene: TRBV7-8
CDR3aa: CASGIEGDFIYSNQPQHF

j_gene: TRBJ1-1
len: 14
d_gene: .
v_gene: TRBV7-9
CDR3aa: CASSLRAANTEAFF

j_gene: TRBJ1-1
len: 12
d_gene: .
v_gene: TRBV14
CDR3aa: CASSQAGTEAFF

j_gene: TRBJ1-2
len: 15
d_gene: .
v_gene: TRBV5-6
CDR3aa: CASSSVGSVAYGYTF

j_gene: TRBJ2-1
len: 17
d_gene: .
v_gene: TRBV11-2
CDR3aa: CASSPIARGVRANEQFF

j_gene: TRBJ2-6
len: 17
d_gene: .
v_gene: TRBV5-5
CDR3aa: CASSLFSDITGANVLTF

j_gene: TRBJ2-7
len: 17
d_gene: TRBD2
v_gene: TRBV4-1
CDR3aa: CASSQDRLAGELNEQYF

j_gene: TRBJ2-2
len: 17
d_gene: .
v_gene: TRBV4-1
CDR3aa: CASSQVPQGPEDGELFF

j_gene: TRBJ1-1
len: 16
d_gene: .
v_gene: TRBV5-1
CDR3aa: CASSLSRVTLNTEAFF

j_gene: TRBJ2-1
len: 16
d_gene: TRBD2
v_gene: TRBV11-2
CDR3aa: CASSFHSGSPYNEQFF

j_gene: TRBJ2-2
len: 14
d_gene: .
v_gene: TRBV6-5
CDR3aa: CASSYGLATGELFF

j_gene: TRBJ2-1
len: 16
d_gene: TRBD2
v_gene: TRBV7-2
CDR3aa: CASSLASGRMGNEQFF

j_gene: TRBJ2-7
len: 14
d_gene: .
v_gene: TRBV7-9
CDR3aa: CASSPGPSSYEQYF

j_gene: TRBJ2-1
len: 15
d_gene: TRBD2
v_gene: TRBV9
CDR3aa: CASSIAGVAYNEQFF

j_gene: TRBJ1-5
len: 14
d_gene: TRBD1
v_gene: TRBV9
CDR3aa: CASSEGTEHQPQHF

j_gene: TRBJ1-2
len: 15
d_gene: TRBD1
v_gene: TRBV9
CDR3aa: CASSEGTGPNYGYTF

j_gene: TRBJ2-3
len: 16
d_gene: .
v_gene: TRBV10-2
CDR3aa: CASSVGGLPNTDTQYF

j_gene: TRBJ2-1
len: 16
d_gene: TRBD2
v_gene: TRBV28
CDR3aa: CASSLGAGTTDNEQFF

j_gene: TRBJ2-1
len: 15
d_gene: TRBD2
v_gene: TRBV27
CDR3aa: CASSHSGPSGRGLFF

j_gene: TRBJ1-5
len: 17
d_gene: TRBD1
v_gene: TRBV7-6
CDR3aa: CASSKYPGQGRDQPQHF

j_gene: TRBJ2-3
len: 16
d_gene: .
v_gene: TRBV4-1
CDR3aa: CASSQEYSAVQDTQYF

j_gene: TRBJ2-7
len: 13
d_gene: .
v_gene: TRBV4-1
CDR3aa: CASSLRLTYEQYF

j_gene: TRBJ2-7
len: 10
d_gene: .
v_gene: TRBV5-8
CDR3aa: CASSSYEQYF

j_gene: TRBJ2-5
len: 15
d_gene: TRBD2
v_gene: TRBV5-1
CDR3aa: CASSPRGGGVETQYF

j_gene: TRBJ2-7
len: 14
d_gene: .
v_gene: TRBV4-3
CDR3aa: CASSQGHQGYEQYF

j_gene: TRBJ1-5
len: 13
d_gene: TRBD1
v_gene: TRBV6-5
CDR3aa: CASRTGHNQPQHF

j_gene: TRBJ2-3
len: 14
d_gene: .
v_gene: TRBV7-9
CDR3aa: CASTQGVGTDTQYF

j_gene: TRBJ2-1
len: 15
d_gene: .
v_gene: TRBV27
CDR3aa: CASSDRISSYNEQFF

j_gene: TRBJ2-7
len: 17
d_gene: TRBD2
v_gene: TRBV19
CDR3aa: CASSNPRTEREPLEQYF

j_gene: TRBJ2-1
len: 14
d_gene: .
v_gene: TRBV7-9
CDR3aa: CASSHRDQNNEQFF

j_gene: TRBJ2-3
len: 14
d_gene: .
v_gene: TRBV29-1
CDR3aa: CSVRLATSTDTQYF

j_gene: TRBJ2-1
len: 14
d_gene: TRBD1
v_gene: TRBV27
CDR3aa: CASSGRDRANEQFF

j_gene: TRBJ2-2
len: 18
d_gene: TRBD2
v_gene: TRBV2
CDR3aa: CASQTTVRERLNTGELFF

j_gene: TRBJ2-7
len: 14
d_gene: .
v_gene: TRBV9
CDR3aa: CASSVGGGTYEQYF

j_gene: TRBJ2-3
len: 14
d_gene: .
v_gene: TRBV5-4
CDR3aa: CASSLAAGTDTQYF

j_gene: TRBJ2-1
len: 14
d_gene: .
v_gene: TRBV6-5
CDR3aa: CASSTGVGYNEQFF

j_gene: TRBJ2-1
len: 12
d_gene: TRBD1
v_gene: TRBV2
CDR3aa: CASWTGLDEQFF

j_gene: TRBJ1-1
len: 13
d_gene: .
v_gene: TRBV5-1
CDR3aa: CASSLVGEPEAFF

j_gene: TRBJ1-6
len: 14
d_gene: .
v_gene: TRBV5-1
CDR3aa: CASSLGEPYSPLHF

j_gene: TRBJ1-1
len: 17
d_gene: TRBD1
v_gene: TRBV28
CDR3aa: CASSLFGDRGSGTEAFF

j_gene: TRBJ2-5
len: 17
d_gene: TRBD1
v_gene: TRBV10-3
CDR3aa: CAISESGDRGFPKTQYF

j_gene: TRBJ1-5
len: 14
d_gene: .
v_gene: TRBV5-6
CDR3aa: CASSSAVGNQPQHF

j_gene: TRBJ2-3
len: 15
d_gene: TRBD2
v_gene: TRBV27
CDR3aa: CASNPGLEYTDTQYF

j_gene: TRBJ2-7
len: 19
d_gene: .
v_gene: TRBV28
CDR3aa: CASSLLSMGRRKSSYEQYF

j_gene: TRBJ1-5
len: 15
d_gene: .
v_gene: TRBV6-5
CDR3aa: CASSYSMDSNQPQHF